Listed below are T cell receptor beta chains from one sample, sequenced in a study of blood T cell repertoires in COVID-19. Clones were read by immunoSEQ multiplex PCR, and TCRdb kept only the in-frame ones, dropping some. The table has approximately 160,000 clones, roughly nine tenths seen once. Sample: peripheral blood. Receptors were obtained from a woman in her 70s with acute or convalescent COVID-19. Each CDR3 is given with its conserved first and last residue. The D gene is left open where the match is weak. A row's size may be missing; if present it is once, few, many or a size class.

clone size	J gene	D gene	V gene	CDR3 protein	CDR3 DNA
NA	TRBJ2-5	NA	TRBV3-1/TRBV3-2	CASRAHGEETQYF	TGTGCCAGCAGAGCTCACGGGGAAGAGACCCAGTACTTC
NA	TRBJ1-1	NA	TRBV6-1	CASSEAGWNTEAFF	TGTGCCAGCAGTGAAGCCGGGTGGAACACTGAAGCTTTCTTT
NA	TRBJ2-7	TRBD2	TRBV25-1	CASSESLAGRYEQYF	TGTGCCAGCAGTGAATCGCTAGCGGGACGGTACGAGCAGTACTTC
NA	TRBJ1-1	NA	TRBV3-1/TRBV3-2	CASSQSAANTEAFF	TGTGCCAGCAGCCAGAGTGCGGCGAACACTGAAGCTTTCTTT
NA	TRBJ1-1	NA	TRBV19	CASNPRRGEAFF	TGTGCCAGTAACCCCCGACGAGGGGAAGCTTTCTTT
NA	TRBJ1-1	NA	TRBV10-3	CAISLTQGFNTEAFF	TGTGCCATCAGCCTCACTCAGGGGTTCAACACTGAAGCTTTCTTT
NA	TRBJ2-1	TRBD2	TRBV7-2	CASSSLAGVYNEQFF	TGTGCCAGCAGCTCACTAGCGGGGGTCTACAATGAGCAGTTCTTC
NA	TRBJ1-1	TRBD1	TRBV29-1	CSGKQGAYTEAFF	TGCAGCGGCAAACAGGGGGCTTACACTGAAGCTTTCTTT
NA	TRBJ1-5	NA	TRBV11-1	CASSLVSGQPQHF	TGTGCCAGCAGCTTAGTCTCGGGACAGCCCCAGCATTTT
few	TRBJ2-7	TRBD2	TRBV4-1	CASSQDPSGASYEQYF	TGCGCCAGCAGCCAAGATCCCAGCGGGGCTTCCTACGAGCAGTACTTC
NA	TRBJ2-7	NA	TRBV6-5	CASSDSFGQYF	TGTGCCAGCAGTGACTCTTTCGGGCAGTACTTC
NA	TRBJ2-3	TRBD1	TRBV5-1	CASSQKGQFSDTQYF	TGCGCCAGCTCACAAAAGGGACAGTTCTCGGATACGCAGTATTTT
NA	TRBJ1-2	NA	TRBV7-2	CASSSTGMGYGYTF	TGTGCCAGCAGCTCGACAGGAATGGGGTATGGCTACACCTTC
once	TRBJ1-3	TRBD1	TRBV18	CASSKDRGGNTIYF	TGTGCCAGCTCAAAGGACAGGGGAGGAAACACCATATATTTT
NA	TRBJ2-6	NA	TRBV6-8	CASSFGSSGANVLTF	TGTGCCAGCAGTTTCGGTAGCTCTGGGGCCAACGTCCTGACTTTC
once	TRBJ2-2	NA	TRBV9	CASSPGQPTGELFF	TGTGCCAGCAGCCCCGGACAGCCGACCGGGGAGCTGTTTTTT
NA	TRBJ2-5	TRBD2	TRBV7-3	CVNWGREEEETQYF	TGTGTAAATTGGGGGCGGGAGGAAGAAGAGACCCAGTACTTC
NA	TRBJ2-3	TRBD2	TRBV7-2	CASSLDGGGSDTQYF	TGTGCCAGCAGCTTAGATGGCGGGGGGTCAGATACGCAGTATTTT
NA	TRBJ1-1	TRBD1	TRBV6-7	CASSYWTGTGGTEAFF	TGTGCCAGCAGTTACTGGACCGGGACAGGTGGGACTGAAGCTTTCTTT
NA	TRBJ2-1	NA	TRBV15	CATSTRTDAWNEQFF	TGTGCCACCAGCACACGGACAGATGCATGGAATGAGCAGTTCTTC
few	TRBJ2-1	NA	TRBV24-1	CATRTQYNEQFF	TGTGCCACCAGGACACAGTACAATGAGCAGTTCTTC
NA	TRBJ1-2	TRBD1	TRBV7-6	CASSEQGVVYSF	TGTGCCAGCAGCGAACAGGGGGTAGTTTACTCCTTC
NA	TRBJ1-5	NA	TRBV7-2	CASSLGHAGNQPQHF	TGTGCCAGCAGCTTGGGACACGCTGGCAATCAGCCCCAGCATTTT
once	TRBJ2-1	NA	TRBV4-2	CASSQVARNNEQFF	TGTGCCAGCAGCCAAGTAGCCAGAAACAATGAGCAGTTCTTC
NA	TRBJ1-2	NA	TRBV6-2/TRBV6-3	CASSRGGYGYTF	TGTGCCAGCAGTAGAGGAGGCTATGGCTACACCTTC
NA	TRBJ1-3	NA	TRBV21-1	CASMRGSGNTIYF	TGTGCCAGCATGCGGGGGTCCGGAAACACCATATATTTT
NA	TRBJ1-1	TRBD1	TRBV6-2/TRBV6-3	CASSGNRGDTEAFF	TGTGCCAGCAGTGGAAACAGGGGCGACACTGAAGCTTTCTTT
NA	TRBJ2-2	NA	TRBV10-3	CATGSLAFSGAGELFF	TGTGCCACCGGAAGTTTAGCGTTTAGTGGGGCCGGGGAGCTGTTTTTT
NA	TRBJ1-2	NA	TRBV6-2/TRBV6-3	CASSYSNRPYGYTF	TGTGCCAGCAGTTACTCGAACAGACCCTATGGCTACACCTTC
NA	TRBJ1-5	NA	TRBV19	CASSIARQWSAQPQHF	TGTGCCAGTAGTATTGCTAGACAGTGGTCAGCTCAGCCCCAGCATTTT
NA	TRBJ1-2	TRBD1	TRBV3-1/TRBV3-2	CASSSTGTGFGNGYTF	TGTGCCAGCAGCTCGACCGGGACAGGGTTTGGGAATGGCTACACCTTC
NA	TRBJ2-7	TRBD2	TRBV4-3	CASSPGLAYEQYF	TGCGCCAGCAGCCCGGGACTAGCCTACGAGCAGTACTTC
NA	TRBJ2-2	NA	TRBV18	CASSPVMTIPFSGELFF	TGTGCCAGCTCACCAGTAATGACTATTCCGTTTTCCGGGGAGCTGTTTTTT
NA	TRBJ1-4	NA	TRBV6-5	CASSRGGGDEKLFF	TGTGCCAGCTCCCGAGGGGGAGGGGATGAAAAACTGTTTTTT
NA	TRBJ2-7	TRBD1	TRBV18	CASSPGTGENFYEQYF	TGTGCCAGCTCACCGGGGACAGGGGAGAACTTCTACGAGCAGTACTTC
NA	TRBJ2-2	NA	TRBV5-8	CASSIRGGQLVNTGELFF	TGTGCCAGCAGCATAAGGGGGGGACAACTCGTGAACACCGGGGAGCTGTTTTTT
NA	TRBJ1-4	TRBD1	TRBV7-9	CASSATGANEKLFF	TGTGCCAGCAGCGCAACAGGGGCAAATGAAAAACTGTTTTTT
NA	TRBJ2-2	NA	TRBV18	CASSPRGRGANTGELFF	TGTGCCAGCTCACCAAGGGGCAGGGGCGCGAACACCGGGGAGCTGTTTTTT
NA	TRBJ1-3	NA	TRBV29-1	CSVLVEGNTIYF	TGCAGCGTTCTAGTTGAGGGAAACACCATATATTTT
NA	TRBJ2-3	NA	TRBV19	CASSIDQAFPTDTQYF	TGTGCCAGTAGTATAGACCAAGCGTTCCCCACAGATACGCAGTATTTT
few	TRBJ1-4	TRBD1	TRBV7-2	CASSFITGQGAKLFF	TGTGCCAGCAGCTTTATTACGGGACAGGGGGCAAAACTGTTTTTT
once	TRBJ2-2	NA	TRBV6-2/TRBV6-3	CASSYPRGRAGELFF	TGTGCCAGCAGTTACCCGCGGGGACGGGCCGGGGAGCTGTTTTTT
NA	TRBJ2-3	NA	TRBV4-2	CASSQDPADTQYF	TGTGCCAGCAGCCAAGATCCAGCAGATACGCAGTATTTT
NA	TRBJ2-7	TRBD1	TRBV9	CASSLSDRAYEQYF	TGTGCCAGCAGCCTATCGGACAGGGCGTACGAGCAGTACTTC
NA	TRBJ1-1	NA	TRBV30	CAWTFGGGVYPLSMNTEAFF	TGTGCCTGGACCTTTGGCGGCGGGGTGTACCCGCTTAGTATGAACACTGAAGCTTTCTTT
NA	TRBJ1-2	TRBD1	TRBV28	CASSLVYRGDYGYTF	TGTGCCAGCAGTTTGGTGTACAGGGGCGACTATGGCTACACCTTC
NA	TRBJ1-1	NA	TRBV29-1	CSATSQVTEAFF	TGCAGCGCCACCTCGCAGGTAACTGAAGCTTTCTTT
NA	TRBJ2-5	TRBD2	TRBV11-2	CASSLEGLAGGPRYQETQYF	TGTGCCAGCAGCTTAGAGGGACTAGCGGGGGGGCCTCGGTACCAAGAGACCCAGTACTTC
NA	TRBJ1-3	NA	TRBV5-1	CASSLASGAGGNTIYF	TGCGCCAGCAGCTTGGCCAGCGGGGCGGGAGGAAACACCATATATTTT
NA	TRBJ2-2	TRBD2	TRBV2	CASNLAGPNTGELFF	TGTGCCAGCAATTTAGCGGGACCGAACACCGGGGAGCTGTTTTTT
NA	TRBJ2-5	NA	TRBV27	CASRAGIQETQYF	TGTGCCTCCCGGGCGGGTATCCAAGAGACCCAGTACTTC